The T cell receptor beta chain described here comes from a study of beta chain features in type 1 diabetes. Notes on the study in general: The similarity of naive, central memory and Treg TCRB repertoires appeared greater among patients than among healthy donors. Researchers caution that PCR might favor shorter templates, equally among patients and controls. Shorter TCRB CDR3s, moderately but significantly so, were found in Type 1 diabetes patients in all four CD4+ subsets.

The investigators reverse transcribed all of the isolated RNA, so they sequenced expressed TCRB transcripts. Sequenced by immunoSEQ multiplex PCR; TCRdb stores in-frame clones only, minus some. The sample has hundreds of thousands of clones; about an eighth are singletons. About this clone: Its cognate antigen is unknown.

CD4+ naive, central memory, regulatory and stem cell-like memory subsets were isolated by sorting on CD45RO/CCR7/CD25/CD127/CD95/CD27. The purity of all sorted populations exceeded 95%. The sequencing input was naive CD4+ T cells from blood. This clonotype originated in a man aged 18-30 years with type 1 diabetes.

CDR3 sequence reads: CASAGSYEQYF. The CDR3 nucleotides are TGTGCCAGCGCTGGATCCTACGAGCAGTACTTC. This chain joins TRBV6-5 and TRBJ2-7; D gene ambiguous. The CDR3 is 11 residues long. Germline V CDR1 and CDR2: MNHEY, SVGAGI. V dropped 8 bases and J dropped 1 base, with 6 bases sitting between them.